This entry concerns a single T cell receptor (beta chain). Its antigen is not known. This sample is part of a study of T cell responses to AZD1222 COVID-19 vaccine. Study-wide results and limits: Vaccination with two AZD1222 doses was followed by a rise in Spike-specific TCR breadth and depth. Clonal diversity may have been underestimated in mostly white British donors.

The table came from immunoSEQ multiplex PCR; TCRdb's copy has only in-frame clones and leaves some out. The sample contains 200,000 or so clones, about 93% of which appear only once. Trimming took 6 bases from V and 6 from J; bases not matched to a gene: 10. Germline lookup yields CDR1 SSHAT and CDR2 FNYEAQ (reference sequence). This CDR3 has 16 residues. The specimen was peripheral blood, collected 28 days after the second AZD1222 dose. The chain uses TRBV7-7 and TRBJ2-3; 12 positions agree with TRBD1. This clonotype was obtained from an adult who received the AZD1222 COVID-19 vaccine. The DNA of the CDR3 is TGTGCCAGCAGTTCAACCGGGACAGGGGGCCTGGATACGCAGTATTTT. Amino acid sequence: CASSSTGTGGLDTQYF.